This TCR beta chain was found in a study of blood T cell repertoires in COVID-19. Assay used: immunoSEQ multiplex PCR; TCRdb lists only in-frame clones, some missing. The profile shows about 210,000 clones, about 82% of them singletons. Sequencing was done on a sample of PBMCs or T cells enriched from blood (not recorded which). This sequence originates from a man in his forties with acute COVID-19.

The DNA for the CDR3 is TGTGCCAGCAGCAACAGGGGGCGAATCCAATTTAACACTGAAGCTTTCTTT. Amino acids: CASSNRGRIQFNTEAFF. J is TRBJ1-1 and V is TRBV28, with 9 positions matching TRBD1. Germline loops: CDR1 MDHEN, CDR2 SYDVKM. The junction had 13 bases not matched to a gene; V was cut back by 6 bases and J by 2 bases. This CDR3 has 17 amino acids.